The 19 T cell receptor beta chains below were found in one sample sequenced in a study of human T cells and chemical hapten exposure. A single record per CDR3 protein comes from TCRdb applying MiXCR to the RACE reads. The sample has roughly 43,000 distinct CDR3 sequences, about 4% seen once. Regarding time point: healthy volunteer bleed at 6 weeks. Total RNA was isolated from unfractionated whole blood. Material: whole blood. Receptor source: a human donor in good health. Some clones in this sample may be carry-over from other donors' samples.

This clonotype has only a few counts. The CDR3 reads CASSIQGLIPEAFF. The CDR3 coding sequence is TGTGCCAGCAGTATACAGGGGTTGATCCCTGAAGCTTTCTTT. The chain uses TRBV28 and TRBJ1-1, with 7 bases matching TRBD1. Trimming at V came to 5 bases and at J to 6 bases, leaving 9 bases not matched to a gene. The CDR3 totals 14 residues. Germline V CDR1 and CDR2: MDHEN, SYDVKM.

This clonotype was counted ten times or more. The chain carries TRBV20-1 and TRBJ2-2; TRBD2 matches 10 bases. Germline loops: CDR1 DFQATT, CDR2 SNEGSKA (reference sequence). V shed 0 bases and J 7 bases; nucleotides not matched to a gene: 5. There are 15 residues in the CDR3. The CDR3 region has the DNA TGCAGTGCTAGAGATCTAGCGGGAGTCAACGGGGAGCTGTTTTTT. This encodes CSARDLAGVNGELFF.

This clonotype was recorded many times. V is TRBV7-2 and J is TRBJ1-1; D is unresolved. Germline CDR1 and CDR2: SGHTA and FQGNSA. Trimming left V 3 bases short and J 7 bases short, with 24 bases between. This CDR3 is built from 17 residues. This chain's CDR3 is CASSFQTSHQKFREAFF. The CDR3 DNA reads as TGTGCCAGCAGCTTTCAGACGTCCCATCAAAAATTCCGTGAAGCTTTCTTT.

At least ten counts were recorded for this clonotype. The chain combines TRBV15 with TRBJ2-1, with TRBD2 identical over 7 bases. The V and J ends lost 5 bases and 6 bases, in that order; junction bases with no gene match: 13. Germline V gives CDR1 LNHNV, CDR2 YYDKDF (reference sequence). This CDR3 has 16 amino acids. The CDR3 protein is CATSPSGVLDTNEQFF. CDR3 in DNA: TGTGCCACCAGCCCCAGCGGGGTATTGGACACCAATGAGCAGTTCTTC.

The genes are TRBV7-6 and TRBJ1-4; 7 positions agree with TRBD1. In germline, CDR1 is SGHVS, CDR2 FNYEAQ. Germline trimming cut 5 bases from V and 8 bases from J; bases unmatched to any gene: 8. CDR3 length equals 14 residues. CDR3: CASSPQGMGEKLFF. The CDR3 region has the DNA TGTGCCAGCAGCCCACAGGGGATGGGGGAAAAACTGTTTTTT. The full variable domain, in which reference TRBV7-6 and TRBJ1-4 provide the parts outside the CDR3, is GAGVSQSPRYKVTKRGQDVALRCDPISGHVSLYWYRQALGQGPEFLTYFNYEAQQDKSGLPNDRFSAERPEGSISTLTIQRTEQRDSAMYRCASSPQGMGEKLFFGSGTQLSVL.

This clonotype was counted at least ten times. This chain uses TRBV14 with TRBJ2-1; D is possibly TRBD2 (6 bases). V lost 1 base to trimming and J lost 7 bases, with 8 bases between them. Per germline, CDR1 SGHDN and CDR2 FVKESK. The CDR3 totals 13 residues. This CDR3 is CASSQVRGNEQFF. The CDR3 bases are TGTGCCAGCAGCCAAGTCCGGGGGAATGAGCAGTTCTTC.

In this sample, this clonotype is medium-sized. The CDR3 loop is CSARDTGIAGEPQYF. CDR3 sequence (DNA): TGCAGTGCTAGAGATACGGGAATAGCGGGAGAGCCGCAGTATTTT. V and J are TRBV20-1 and TRBJ2-3, with 9 bases identical to TRBD2. Trimming at V came to 0 bases and at J to 10 bases, leaving 11 bases not matched to a gene. CDR1 is DFQATT and CDR2 is SNEGSKA in the germline V gene (reference sequence). This CDR3 region has 15 residues.

This clonotype was seen at least ten times. The chain couples TRBV7-2 to TRBJ2-5; the match to TRBD1 covers 7 bases. Germline V lookup: CDR1 SGHTA, CDR2 FQGNSA. J was trimmed by 2 bases and V by 6 bases; bases with no gene match: 3. The length of the CDR3 is 13 residues. CDR3 protein: CASSQTGQETQYF. CDR3 in DNA: TGTGCCAGCAGTCAGACAGGGCAAGAGACCCAGTACTTC.

This clonotype was picked up a small number of times. The J gene is TRBJ2-3, the V gene TRBV27; either TRBD1 or TRBD2 may supply D (5 bases each). Between the trimmed V and J ends, which lost 6 bases and 2 bases, there was a span of 18 bases. The CDR3 consists of 16 residues. Germline V gene lookup returns CDR1 MNHEY and CDR2 SMNVEV (reference sequence). The CDR3 spells CASSRAPSGLTDTQYF. The CDR3 DNA is TGTGCCAGCAGCAGGGCACCGAGCGGCCTCACAGATACGCAGTATTTT.

This clonotype was found many times. The chain joins TRBV12-3 or TRBV12-4 to TRBJ1-5, with 7 bases aligning to TRBD1. The CDR3 is 16 amino acids. Trimming cost V 6 bases and J 2 bases; bases outside gene matches: 10. The CDR3, as DNA: TGTGCCAGCAGCCCTCATTCCGGACAGGGCAATCAGCCCCAGCATTTT. Its protein product is CASSPHSGQGNQPQHF.

This clonotype was seen ten or more times. The V gene is TRBV20-1, the J gene TRBJ1-4; the match to TRBD1 covers 9 bases. There are 14 residues in the CDR3. The germline V gene has CDR1 DFQATT and CDR2 SNEGSKA (reference sequence). Trimming took 5 bases from V and 8 from J; bases not matched to a gene: 9. CDR3 sequence reads: CSALQDRGGEKLFF. In DNA, the CDR3 is TGCAGTGCTCTACAGGACAGGGGTGGAGAAAAACTGTTTTTT.

In this sample, this clonotype turned up many times. The chain couples TRBV29-1 to TRBJ2-3; 7 bases match TRBD1. V was pared by 1 base and J by 4 bases, with 5 bases of the junction left unmatched. Germline CDR1 reads SQVTM; CDR2 reads ANQGSEA. This CDR3 region has 14 residues. CDR3 bases: TGCAGCGTTGAAGTAGGGACAGCCGCAGATACGCAGTATTTT. This translates into CSVEVGTAADTQYF.

This clonotype was detected ten times or more. The chain has TRBV20-1 and TRBJ2-1; TRBD2 agrees at 7 bases. Trimming at V came to 1 base and at J to 6 bases, leaving 6 bases not matched to a gene. Germline V gives CDR1 DFQATT, CDR2 SNEGSKA (reference sequence). The length of the CDR3 is 14 residues. CDR3 sequence reads: CSARAAASGNEQFF. The CDR3 DNA sequence: TGCAGTGCTAGAGCCGCGGCTAGCGGCAATGAGCAGTTCTTC.

This clonotype came up many times. The rearrangement links TRBV4-2 to TRBJ2-3, with D tentatively TRBD1 (6 bases). Trimming stripped 7 bases from V and 0 bases from J, with 14 bases between. This CDR3 is built from 15 residues. From germline, CDR1 is LGHNA and CDR2 YNFKEQ. The CDR3 loop reads CASNSDRLSTDTQYF. CDR3 DNA: TGTGCCAGCAACTCCGACAGGCTTAGCACAGATACGCAGTATTTT.

This clonotype appeared many times. This chain links TRBV6-5 with TRBJ2-6; possible D gene TRBD2, 5 bases. The germline V gene encodes CDR1 MNHEY and CDR2 SVGAGI. Trimming shortened V by 4 bases and J by 9 bases, and 16 bases separated the two germline ends. There are 15 residues in the CDR3. For the CDR3, the DNA is TGTGCCAGCAGTTCCCGGCGGGCCTTCGGCAACGTCCTGACTTTC. Its translation: CASSSRRAFGNVLTF.

This sequence joins TRBV20-1 and TRBJ1-5; tentatively, D is TRBD1 (5 bases). The V and J ends lost 4 bases and 0 bases respectively, with 16 bases between them. This CDR3 contains 16 residues. Germline-derived CDR1 and CDR2 are DFQATT and SNEGSKA (reference sequence). Here the CDR3 reads CSAKGPATNSNQPQHF. The CDR3 nucleotides read TGCAGTGCTAAGGGGCCAGCGACCAATAGCAATCAGCCCCAGCATTTT.

This clonotype was counted a few times. The chain has TRBV7-9 and TRBJ2-3; 8 nucleotides agree with TRBD2. This CDR3 spans 13 amino acids. Germline CDR1 reads SEHNR; CDR2 reads FQNEAQ (reference sequence). J was trimmed by 4 bases and V by 8 bases; bases with no gene match: 5. The DNA for the CDR3 is TGTGCCAGCCAAGCGGGAGCATCAGATACGCAGTATTTT. It is translated as CASQAGASDTQYF.

To note about this clonotype: One end of the junction is discordant with germline, which a read error may explain. The chain recombines TRBV4-1 with TRBJ1-1, with D unresolved. Germline assignment: CDR1 MGHRA and CDR2 YSYEKL. The CDR3 spans 13 residues. CDR3 in amino acids: CAGSQDRVTEAFF. The CDR3 DNA follows: TGCGCCGGCAGCCAAGATCGAGTAACTGAAGCTTTCTTT.

The table lists this clonotype with many counts. This chain joins TRBV28 and TRBJ1-2; the D gene is possibly TRBD1 (6 bases). CDR1 and CDR2 from the germline V gene are MDHEN and SYDVKM. The CDR3 has 15 amino acids. Deletions cut 6 bases from V and 0 bases from J, with 14 bases between. CDR3 amino acids: CASSLRDKPNYGYTF. CDR3 nucleotide sequence: TGTGCCAGCAGCCTGCGGGACAAGCCTAACTATGGCTACACCTTC.